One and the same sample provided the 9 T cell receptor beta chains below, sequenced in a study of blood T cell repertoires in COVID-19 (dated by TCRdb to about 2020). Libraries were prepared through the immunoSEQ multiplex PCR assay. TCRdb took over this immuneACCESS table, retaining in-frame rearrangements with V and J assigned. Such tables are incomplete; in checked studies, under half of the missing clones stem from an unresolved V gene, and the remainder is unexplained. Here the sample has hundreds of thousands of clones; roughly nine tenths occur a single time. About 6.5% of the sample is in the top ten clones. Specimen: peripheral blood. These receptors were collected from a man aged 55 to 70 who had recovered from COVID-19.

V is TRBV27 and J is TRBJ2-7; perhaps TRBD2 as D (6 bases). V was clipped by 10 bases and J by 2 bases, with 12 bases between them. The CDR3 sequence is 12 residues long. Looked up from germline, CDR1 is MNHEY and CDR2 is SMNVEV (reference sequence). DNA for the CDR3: TGTGCCATCCGTAGCGGCGCCTACGAGCAGTACTTC. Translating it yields CAIRSGAYEQYF.

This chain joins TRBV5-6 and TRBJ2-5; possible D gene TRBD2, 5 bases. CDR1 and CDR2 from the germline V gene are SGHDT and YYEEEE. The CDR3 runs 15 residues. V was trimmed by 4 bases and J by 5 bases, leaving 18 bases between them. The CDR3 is CASSPGKFGSETQYF. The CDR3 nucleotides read TGTGCCAGCAGCCCGGGAAAGTTCGGGTCCGAGACCCAGTACTTC.

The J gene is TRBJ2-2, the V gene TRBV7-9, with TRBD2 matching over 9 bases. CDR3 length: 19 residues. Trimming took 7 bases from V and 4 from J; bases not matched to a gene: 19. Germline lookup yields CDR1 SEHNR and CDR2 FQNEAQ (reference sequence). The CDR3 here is CASTPARLAGLAGTGELFF. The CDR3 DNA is TGTGCCAGCACCCCCGCCCGGCTAGCGGGACTCGCGGGCACCGGGGAGCTGTTTTTT.

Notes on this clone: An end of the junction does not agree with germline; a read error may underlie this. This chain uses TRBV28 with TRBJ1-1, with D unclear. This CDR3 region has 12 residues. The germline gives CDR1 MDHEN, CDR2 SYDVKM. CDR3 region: CATSSMNTEAFF. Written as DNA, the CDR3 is TGTGCCACCAGTTCAATGAACACTGAAGCTTTCTTT.

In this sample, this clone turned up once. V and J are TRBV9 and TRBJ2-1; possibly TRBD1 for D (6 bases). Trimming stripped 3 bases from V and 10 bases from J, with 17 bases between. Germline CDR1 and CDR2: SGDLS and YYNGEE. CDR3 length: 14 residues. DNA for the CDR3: TGTGCCAGCAGCGCCCGGGGAGACAGGAAGGAGCAGTTCTTC. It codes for CASSARGDRKEQFF.

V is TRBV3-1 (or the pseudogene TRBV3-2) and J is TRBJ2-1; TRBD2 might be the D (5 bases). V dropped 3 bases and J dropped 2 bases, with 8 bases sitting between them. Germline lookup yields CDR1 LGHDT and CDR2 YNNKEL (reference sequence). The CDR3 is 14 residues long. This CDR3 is CASSQDGAYNEQFF. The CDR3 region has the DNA TGTGCCAGCAGCCAGGACGGGGCCTACAATGAGCAGTTCTTC.

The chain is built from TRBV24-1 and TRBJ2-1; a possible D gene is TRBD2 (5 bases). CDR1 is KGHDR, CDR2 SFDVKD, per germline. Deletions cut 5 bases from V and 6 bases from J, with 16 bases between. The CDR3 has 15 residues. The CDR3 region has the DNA TGTGCCACCAGTGCCGGTACGGGGATTTCCAATGAGCAGTTCTTC. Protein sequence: CATSAGTGISNEQFF.

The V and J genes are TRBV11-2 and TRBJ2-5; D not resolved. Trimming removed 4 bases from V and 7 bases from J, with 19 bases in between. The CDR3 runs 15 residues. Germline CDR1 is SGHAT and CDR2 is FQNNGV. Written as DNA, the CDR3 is TGTGCCAGCAGCTCCACAGCTTCGGATTTGGCGACCCAGTACTTC. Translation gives CASSSTASDLATQYF.

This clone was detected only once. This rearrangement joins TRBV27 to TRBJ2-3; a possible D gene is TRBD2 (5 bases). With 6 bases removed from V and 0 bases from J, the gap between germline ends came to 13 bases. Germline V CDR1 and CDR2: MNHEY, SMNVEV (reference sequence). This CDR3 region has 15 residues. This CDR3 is CASRGGGPSTDTQYF. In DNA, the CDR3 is TGTGCCAGCAGAGGCGGAGGCCCTAGCACAGATACGCAGTATTTT.